This T cell receptor beta chain was captured in a study of identical twins. Overall study findings and caveats: Excess twin sharing in beta out-of-frame sequences was weaker.

TCRdb called the 5' RACE reads again in MiXCR, with one record for every CDR3 protein. The sample shows under 400,000 distinct CDR3 sequences, 7% to 9.5% of them seen only once. This clonotype was detected many times. The antigen is unknown. The CDR3 consists of 15 residues. Germline-derived CDR1 and CDR2 are LGHDT and YNNKEL (reference sequence). V gave up 3 bases and J gave up 2 bases; unmatched junction bases: 1. Sequencing was done on a sample of naive T cells sorted from blood. The TCR comes from a woman in her 50s in good health. The chain combines TRBV3-1 with TRBJ2-1; 10 bases agree with TRBD2. CDR3 nucleotide sequence: TGTGCCAGCAGCCATAGCGGGAGGCCCTACAATGAGCAGTTCTTC. It translates to CASSHSGRPYNEQFF.